What follows are 29 T cell receptor beta chains derived from one specimen sequenced in a study of vaccination and CD4 T cells after COVID-19. Their recognized antigens are unknown. Oncomine TCR Beta short-read sequencing was applied to DNA from cultured CD4+ T cells. Via MiXCR, TCRdb re-called the PCR reads, giving one row per CDR3 protein. The sample comprises roughly 15,000 distinct CDR3 sequences, 47% of which are singletons, and roughly 21% rests with the top ten. Time point in this sample: late sampling 161 to 241 days after vaccination in a few convalescent patients. The treatment: approximately 11-day PBMC culture with coronavirus spike peptide pools or control peptides (ViraFEST assay). Sample: CD4+ T cells from blood, cultured in vitro, taken about 7 months after SARS-CoV-2 vaccination. These receptors came from a human donor who had recovered from COVID-19.

This clonotype was detected only a few times. The J gene is TRBJ1-2, the V gene TRBV20-1, with unresolved D. Trimming took off 1 base at V and 4 bases at J, with 16 bases between the two ends. This CDR3 spans 15 amino acids. Germline-derived CDR1 and CDR2 are DFQATT and SNEGSKA (reference sequence). CDR3 loop: CSARARRAPSYGYTF. CDR3 coding DNA: TGCAGTGCTAGAGCAAGGAGGGCTCCTAGCTATGGCTACACCTTC.

The chain employs TRBV18 and TRBJ1-5; D is undetermined. The germline V gene has CDR1 KGHSH and CDR2 LQKENI. The CDR3 has 13 amino acids. V lost 2 bases, J lost 4 bases, and 6 bases lay in between. CDR3 protein: CASSPNGNQPQHF. The CDR3 DNA is TGTGCCAGCTCACCAAACGGAAATCAGCCCCAGCATTTT.

The chain recombines TRBV19 with TRBJ1-5; possibly TRBD1 for D (5 bases). This CDR3 spans 14 amino acids. Trimming took 4 bases from V and 5 from J, leaving 12 bases between them. CDR1 is LNHDA, CDR2 SQIVND, per germline (reference sequence). The CDR3 region has the DNA TGTGCCAGTAGTAACGACGGGGGGTATCAGCCCCAGCATTTT. It specifies CASSNDGGYQPQHF.

By sample share, this clonotype is large. V is TRBV27 and J is TRBJ2-1; D perhaps matches TRBD2 (6 bases). The CDR3 loop spans 16 amino acids. Deletions cut 3 bases from V and 5 bases from J, with 17 bases between. The germline V gene encodes CDR1 MNHEY and CDR2 SMNVEV (reference sequence). The CDR3 reads CASSFASGESDNEQFF. CDR3 coding DNA: TGTGCCAGCAGTTTTGCGTCGGGGGAGTCTGACAATGAGCAGTTCTTC.

There are a few counts of this clonotype. This chain joins TRBV7-8 and TRBJ1-6; no definite D call. Germline CDR1 SGHVS, CDR2 FQNEAQ. V dropped 0 bases and J dropped 6 bases, with 9 bases sitting between them. The CDR3 is made up of 15 amino acids. CDR3: CASSLALQFNSPLHF. The CDR3 nucleotides are TGTGCCAGCAGCTTAGCCTTACAGTTTAATTCACCCCTCCACTTT.

This clonotype has just a few counts. V is TRBV6-2 or TRBV6-3 and J is TRBJ2-7; 8 bases are shared with TRBD1. The CDR3 covers 15 residues. V lost 6 bases, J lost 4 bases, and 11 bases stayed unmatched. Germline V lookup: CDR1 MNHEY, CDR2 SVGEGT. The CDR3 DNA reads as TGTGCCAGCAGGCCCCGATCAGGGGGCATGTACGAGCAGTACTTC. This translates into CASRPRSGGMYEQYF.

This sequence joins TRBV20-1 and TRBJ2-1; D gene unclear. Looked up from germline, CDR1 is DFQATT and CDR2 is SNEGSKA (reference sequence). V was pared by 1 base and J by 0 bases, with 7 bases between. CDR3 size: 14 residues. The CDR3 region has the DNA TGCAGTGCTAGAGGCAGGAGCTCCTACAATGAGCAGTTCTTC. Its protein is CSARGRSSYNEQFF.

The rearrangement links TRBV20-1 to TRBJ1-4; D remains unclear. Trimming stripped 0 bases from V and 0 bases from J, with 8 bases between. Germline assignment: CDR1 DFQATT and CDR2 SNEGSKA (reference sequence). The CDR3 consists of 15 residues. CDR3: CSARDPRPTNEKLFF. CDR3 in DNA: TGCAGTGCTAGAGATCCCAGGCCAACTAATGAAAAACTGTTTTTT.

In its sample, this clonotype was seen a few times. J is TRBJ2-5 and V is TRBV7-9, with D hard to call. The CDR3 covers 13 residues. The germline V and J ends were trimmed by 5 bases and 5 bases, with 12 bases remaining between them. Germline V gene sequence: CDR1 SEHNR, CDR2 FQNEAQ (reference sequence). CDR3 region: CASSPVLQETQYF. The CDR3 DNA reads as TGTGCCAGCAGCCCGGTGCTTCAGGAGACCCAGTACTTC.

Only a few counts were recorded for this clonotype. This chain joins TRBV7-2 and TRBJ1-1; D might be TRBD1 (5 bases). The V end lost 3 bases, the J end lost 5 bases, and 13 bases lay between the germline ends. Germline V gene sequence: CDR1 SGHTA, CDR2 FQGNSA. This CDR3 contains 14 residues. CDR3 DNA: TGTGCCAGCAGCTTTGTCCAGGGTGGAACTGAAGCTTTCTTT. This codes for CASSFVQGGTEAFF.

This clonotype was seen a few times. The chain has TRBV7-3 and TRBJ2-3; 7 nucleotides align to TRBD2. This CDR3 is 16 amino acids long. The junction had 6 bases not matched to a gene; V was cut back by 1 base and J by 2 bases. Germline V gives CDR1 SGHTA, CDR2 FQGTGA. In DNA, the CDR3 is TGTGCCAGCAGCTTAAATGGGGGAGGGGCCACAGATACGCAGTATTTT. It specifies CASSLNGGGATDTQYF.

This clonotype came up a few times. V usage is TRBV20-1 and J usage is TRBJ1-2, with D possibly matching TRBD1 (5 bases). The V gene's germline CDR1 is DFQATT and CDR2 SNEGSKA (reference sequence). Trimming stripped 1 base from V and 4 bases from J, with 13 bases between. This CDR3 comprises 14 residues. CDR3 sequence reads: CSARVTEIFYGYTF. In nucleotides, the CDR3 is TGCAGTGCTAGAGTGACAGAAATCTTCTATGGCTACACCTTC.

V usage is TRBV7-3 and J usage is TRBJ2-7, with D possibly matching TRBD2 (6 bases). The germline V and J ends were trimmed by 5 bases and 7 bases, with 15 bases remaining between them. The germline V gene encodes CDR1 SGHTA and CDR2 FQGTGA. The CDR3 consists of 13 residues. The CDR3: CASSPNWGREQYF. For the CDR3, the DNA is TGTGCCAGCAGCCCTAACTGGGGGAGGGAGCAGTACTTC.

The V call is TRBV5-6, the J call TRBJ2-1; the match to TRBD2 covers 7 bases. Germline CDR1 SGHDT, CDR2 YYEEEE. This CDR3 is 15 amino acids long. Losses at the gene ends were 4 bases for V and 2 bases for J; bases not matched to a gene: 6. For the CDR3, the DNA is TGTGCCAGCAGCCTCCGGGGGGACCCCTACAATGAGCAGTTCTTC. Translating gives CASSLRGDPYNEQFF.

The chain carries TRBV6-5 and TRBJ1-1; D remains ambiguous. V dropped 2 bases and J dropped 4 bases, with 14 bases sitting between them. The CDR3 loop spans 15 amino acids. Germline V gene sequence: CDR1 MNHEY, CDR2 SVGAGI. For the CDR3, the DNA is TGTGCCAGCAGTTACGGTGCAGGACGGGGCACTGAAGCTTTCTTT. Encoded protein: CASSYGAGRGTEAFF.

The chain uses TRBV6-5 and TRBJ1-6, with a tentative D call TRBD1 (5 bases). Germline-derived CDR1 and CDR2 are MNHEY and SVGAGI. The V and J ends lost 2 bases and 0 bases respectively, with 8 bases between them. This CDR3 has 16 residues. In DNA form, the CDR3 reads TGTGCCAGCAGTTACGGGGGAAGCTCCTATAATTCACCCCTCCACTTT. This gives the protein CASSYGGSSYNSPLHF.

V gene TRBV4-2 combines with J gene TRBJ2-7; 8 nucleotides line up with TRBD2. Germline loops: CDR1 LGHNA, CDR2 YNFKEQ. Trimming removed 4 bases from V and 7 bases from J; junction bases left unmatched: 15. CDR3 length: 16 residues. The CDR3 bases are TGTGCCAGCAGCCTCGGAAGAGGGGCGGGAGGTGGAGAGCAGTACTTC. Its translation: CASSLGRGAGGGEQYF.

The chain joins TRBV7-3 to TRBJ2-3, with D possibly TRBD2 on 5 matching bases. The germline V gene encodes CDR1 SGHTA and CDR2 FQGTGA. CDR3 length: 14 amino acids. Trimming left V 5 bases short and J 4 bases short, with 13 bases between. This CDR3 reads CASSPTVGADTQYF. The CDR3 nucleotides are TGTGCCAGCAGCCCAACCGTCGGGGCAGATACGCAGTATTTT.

This clonotype was counted between two and nine times. The chain links TRBV7-2 to TRBJ1-1; D ambiguous. CDR3 length: 13 amino acids. V was clipped by 2 bases and J by 1 base, with 5 bases between them. Germline V gives CDR1 SGHTA, CDR2 FQGNSA. CDR3 nucleotides: TGTGCCAGCAGCTTACAGCCGAACACTGAAGCTTTCTTT. Translated: CASSLQPNTEAFF.

The sample holds a few counts of this clonotype. The chain couples TRBV20-1 to TRBJ1-1, with 9 positions matching TRBD1. Germline assignment: CDR1 DFQATT and CDR2 SNEGSKA (reference sequence). The CDR3 runs 15 residues. The V and J ends lost 1 base and 1 base, in that order; junction bases with no gene match: 4. As DNA, the CDR3 is TGCAGTGCTAGAGCCCCGGGACAGGGGAACACTGAAGCTTTCTTT. Translated, it gives CSARAPGQGNTEAFF.

V and J are TRBV27 and TRBJ1-1, with 7 bases identical to TRBD1. Looked up from germline, CDR1 is MNHEY and CDR2 is SMNVEV (reference sequence). The CDR3 covers 15 residues. With V trimmed by 7 bases and J by 1 base, 9 bases remained unmatched. CDR3: CASNRDSWRNTEAFF. CDR3 DNA: TGTGCCAGCAACCGGGACAGTTGGAGGAACACTGAAGCTTTCTTT.

The chain combines TRBV6-1 with TRBJ2-5, with 12 bases identical to TRBD2. V shed 6 bases and J 5 bases; nucleotides not matched to a gene: 13. The CDR3 totals 17 residues. Germline loops: CDR1 MNHNS, CDR2 SASEGT. The CDR3 is CASSPKVLAGGRETQYF. Here the CDR3 DNA reads TGTGCCAGCAGCCCGAAGGTTCTAGCGGGGGGGCGGGAGACCCAGTACTTC.

The V call is TRBV19, the J call TRBJ1-2; no firm D call. The CDR3 totals 14 residues. Trimming took off 2 bases at V and 3 bases at J, with 10 bases between the two ends. Looked up from germline, CDR1 is LNHDA and CDR2 is SQIVND (reference sequence). The CDR3 DNA follows: TGTGCCAGTAGTATACTCGGCGGAGACTATGGCTACACCTTC. Protein sequence: CASSILGGDYGYTF. Full variable domain (rest looked up from reference TRBV19 and TRBJ1-2): DGGITQSPKYLFRKEGQNVTLSCEQNLNHDAMYWYRQDPGQGLRLIYYSQIVNDFQKGDIAEGYSVSREKKESFPLTVTSAQKNPTAFYLCASSILGGDYGYTFGSGTRLTVV.

This clonotype was seen a few times. J is TRBJ2-3 and V is TRBV11-3; no clear D. Germline V CDR1 and CDR2: SGHNT, YENEEA. CDR3 size: 16 residues. Trimming took 1 base from V and 6 from J, leaving 17 bases between them. The CDR3 here is CASSLVGRSSPDTQYF. In DNA form, the CDR3 reads TGTGCCAGCAGCTTAGTGGGCCGCTCATCCCCGGATACGCAGTATTTT.

J is TRBJ1-5 and V is TRBV7-6; TRBD1 matches at 9 bases. The V and J ends lost 1 base and 2 bases, in that order; junction bases with no gene match: 6. In germline, CDR1 is SGHVS, CDR2 FNYEAQ. The CDR3 has 17 amino acids. The CDR3 spells CASSLGQDRGGNQPQHF. In nucleotides, the CDR3 is TGTGCCAGCAGCTTAGGCCAGGACAGGGGAGGCAATCAGCCCCAGCATTTT.

The chain employs TRBV7-3 and TRBJ2-6; D gene ambiguous. The CDR3 contains 16 residues. Trimming stripped 1 base from V and 0 bases from J, with 7 bases between. Per germline, CDR1 SGHTA and CDR2 FQGTGA. The CDR3 loop reads CASSLNPRSGANVLTF. The CDR3, as DNA: TGTGCCAGCAGCTTAAATCCCCGCTCTGGGGCCAACGTCCTGACTTTC.

The CDR3 DNA sequence: TGTGCCAGCAGCCCCGGGACAGGCTCCTACGAGCAGTACTTC. This sequence encodes CASSPGTGSYEQYF. The chain couples TRBV7-6 to TRBJ2-7, with 8 bases fitting TRBD1. V trimming: 5 bases; J trimming: 0 bases; junction bases outside the gene matches: 3. Germline V gene sequence: CDR1 SGHVS, CDR2 FNYEAQ. There are 14 residues in the CDR3.

This clonotype was seen a handful of times. The CDR3 bases are TGTGCCAGCAGCTTCGAGACAGGGGACATACAGACCCAGTACTTC. Its protein product is CASSFETGDIQTQYF. The chain carries TRBV11-3 and TRBJ2-5; 8 bases are a match to TRBD1. Per germline, CDR1 SGHNT and CDR2 YENEEA. The CDR3 has 15 residues. V gave up 3 bases and J gave up 6 bases; unmatched junction bases: 9.

This clonotype appeared a few times. In DNA, the CDR3 is TGTGCCAGCAGCTTAGGACAGGGGCGGTTTGAGACCCAGTACTTC. Amino acid sequence: CASSLGQGRFETQYF. The chain joins TRBV7-2 to TRBJ2-5, with 8 bases lining up with TRBD1. Germline V gives CDR1 SGHTA, CDR2 FQGNSA. With V trimmed by 1 base and J by 5 bases, 6 bases remained unmatched. The CDR3 loop spans 15 amino acids. The full variable domain, rest sourced from reference TRBV7-2 and TRBJ2-5, is GAGVSQSPSNKVTEKGKDVELRCDPISGHTALYWYRQSLGQGLEFLIYFQGNSAPDKSGLPSDRFSAERTGGSVSTLTIQRTQQEDSAVYLCASSLGQGRFETQYFGPGTRLLVL.